Listed below are T cell receptor beta chains from one sample, sequenced in a study of T cell responses to AZD1222 COVID-19 vaccine. This table comes from immunoSEQ multiplex PCR, and its TCRdb copy is limited to in-frame clones, with some not included. The sample contains 100,000 to 110,000 clones, nearly 95% of which appear only once. The sequenced sample was peripheral blood, obtained on day 0 of AZD1222 vaccination. The receptors shown here come from an adult in good health. Both conserved end residues are trimmed from each CDR3. Fields, in order: D gene, V gene, J gene, CDR3 protein. D genes are given only for firm matches.

TRBD1,TRBV7-9,TRBJ1-6,ASSGDRGLSSPLH
TRBD2,TRBV7-3,TRBJ2-5,ASSAYPSGRETQY
NA,TRBV4-1,TRBJ2-6,ASSQGGGANVLT
NA,TRBV5-1,TRBJ1-4,ASSFQGIGEKLF
TRBD2,TRBV14,TRBJ2-1,ASSHLAGGGNEQF
NA,TRBV12-3/TRBV12-4,TRBJ1-5,ASTTSGQPQH
TRBD1,TRBV5-1,TRBJ1-1,ASSRQGGETEAF
NA,TRBV28,TRBJ2-2,ASSLASTGELF
NA,TRBV5-1,TRBJ2-5,ASSFEGGRETQY
TRBD1,TRBV5-6,TRBJ1-1,ASSLLQGAVRTEAF